This T cell receptor beta chain came from a study of shared clonotypes between healthy human individuals. Terminally differentiated effector memory CD45RA+ cells were excluded from the naive CD8 cells, which were CD45RO-negative and positively selected for CCR7. CDR1 and CDR2 from the germline V gene are SEHNR and FQNEAQ (reference sequence). The CDR3 spans 16 residues. Losses at the gene ends were 5 bases for V and 3 bases for J; bases not matched to a gene: 10. Across several immunoSEQ plates, the genomic DNA of each subset was split evenly. Here immunoSEQ multiplex PCR was the method, and the copy in TCRdb shows in-frame clones only, minus some. Of around 700,000 clones listed, roughly nine tenths are singletons.

This chain joins TRBV7-9 and TRBJ2-1, with TRBD1 matching 7 bases. Specimen: naive CD8+ T cells sorted from blood. This clonotype was sampled from a young man in good health. CDR3 sequence (DNA): TGTGCCAGCAGCACCGGACAGGATGAAAACTACAATGAGCAGTTCTTC. It is translated as CASSTGQDENYNEQFF. Filled out from reference TRBV7-9 and TRBJ2-1, the complete variable domain reads DTGVSQNPRHKITKRGQNVTFRCDPISEHNRLYWYRQTLGQGPEFLTYFQNEAQLEKSRLLSDRFSAERPKGSFSTLEIQRTEQGDSAMYLCASSTGQDENYNEQFFGPGTRLTVL.